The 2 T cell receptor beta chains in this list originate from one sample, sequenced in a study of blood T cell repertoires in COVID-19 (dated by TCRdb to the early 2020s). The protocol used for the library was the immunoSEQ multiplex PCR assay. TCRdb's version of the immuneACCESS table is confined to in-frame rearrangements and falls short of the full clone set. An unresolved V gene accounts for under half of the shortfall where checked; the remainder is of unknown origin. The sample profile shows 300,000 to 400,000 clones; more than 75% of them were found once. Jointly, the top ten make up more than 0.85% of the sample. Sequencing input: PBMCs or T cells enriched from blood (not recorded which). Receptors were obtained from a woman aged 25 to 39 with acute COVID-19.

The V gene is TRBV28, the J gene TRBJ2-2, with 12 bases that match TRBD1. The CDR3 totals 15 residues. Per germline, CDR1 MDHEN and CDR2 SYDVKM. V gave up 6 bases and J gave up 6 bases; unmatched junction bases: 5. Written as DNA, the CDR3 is TGTGCCAGCAGGTCCGGGACAGGGGGCCCCGGGGAGCTGTTTTTT. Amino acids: CASRSGTGGPGELFF.

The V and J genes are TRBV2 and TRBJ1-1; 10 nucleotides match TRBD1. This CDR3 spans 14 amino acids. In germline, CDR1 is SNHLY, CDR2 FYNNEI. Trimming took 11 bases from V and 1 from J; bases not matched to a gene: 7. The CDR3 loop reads CAGGQGLGNTEAFF. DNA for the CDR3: TGTGCCGGGGGACAGGGGCTTGGGAACACTGAAGCTTTCTTT.